These T cell receptor beta chains were read from a single sample in a study of blood T cell repertoires in COVID-19. Produced via immunoSEQ multiplex PCR; TCRdb's table is partial and in-frame only. The repertoire has roughly 320,000 clones, around 84% of them found once; the top ten carry around 4%. The sample comprised PBMCs or T cells enriched from blood (not recorded which). These receptor sequences come from a man aged 25 to 40 who had recovered from COVID-19. The CDR3 runs from the conserved cysteine through the conserved F or W. D genes are given only for firm matches. Clone size, where shown, is once, few, many, or a class for clones that have expanded.

V: TRBV6-5; D: TRBD1; J: TRBJ1-6; size: NA; CDR3: CASSYSGTGPREPLHF; DNA: TGTGCCAGCAGTTACTCGGGGACAGGGCCTCGGGAGCCCCTCCACTTT
V: TRBV6-1; D: TRBD2; J: TRBJ2-3; size: NA; CDR3: CASSGVAGGGTDTQYF; DNA: TGTGCCAGCAGTGGGGTAGCGGGAGGAGGCACAGATACGCAGTATTTT
V: TRBV7-8; D: TRBD1; J: TRBJ1-5; size: NA; CDR3: CASSLALRDRALHSNQPQHF; DNA: TGTGCCAGCAGCTTAGCACTCCGGGACAGGGCCCTACATAGCAATCAGCCCCAGCATTTT
V: TRBV27; D: TRBD2; J: TRBJ2-5; size: NA; CDR3: CASSPEASGAQTQYF; DNA: TGTGCCAGCAGCCCGGAGGCTAGCGGGGCCCAGACCCAGTACTTC
V: TRBV7-6; D: NA; J: TRBJ2-2; size: NA; CDR3: CASSPAGLNTGELFF; DNA: TGTGCCAGCAGCCCCGCGGGATTGAACACCGGGGAGCTGTTTTTT
V: TRBV19; D: NA; J: TRBJ1-1; size: once; CDR3: CASSSRANTEAFF; DNA: TGTGCCAGTAGTAGCAGGGCCAACACTGAAGCTTTCTTT
V: TRBV2; D: NA; J: TRBJ1-1; size: NA; CDR3: CASGQLNTEAFF; DNA: TGTGCCAGTGGACAGCTGAACACTGAAGCTTTCTTT
V: TRBV5-1; D: NA; J: TRBJ2-1; size: NA; CDR3: CASSLGEAYDEQFF; DNA: TGCGCCAGCAGCTTGGGTGAAGCTTATGATGAGCAGTTCTTC
V: TRBV3-1/TRBV3-2; D: NA; J: TRBJ2-1; size: few; CDR3: CASSQIVNPNNEQFF; DNA: TGTGCCAGCAGCCAGATAGTGAATCCTAACAATGAGCAGTTCTTC
V: TRBV10-3; D: TRBD2; J: TRBJ2-1; size: NA; CDR3: CAISERTSGNNEQFF; DNA: TGTGCCATCAGTGAGAGGACTAGCGGGAATAATGAGCAGTTCTTC